A selection of T cell receptor beta chains follows, all from one sample in a study of blood T cell repertoires in COVID-19. TCRdb keeps only in-frame clones here, not all; method: immunoSEQ multiplex PCR. Here the sample spans more than 200,000 clones, around nine tenths being singletons. The source material was PBMCs or T cells enriched from blood (not recorded which). The receptors stem from a man aged 25-45 years in a cohort exposed to, infected with or recovered from COVID-19 (not recorded which). The CDR3 runs from the conserved cysteine through the conserved F or W. The D gene is left open where the match is weak. Rows give clone size only sometimes, using once, few, many, or a class for an expanded clone.

v_gene	d_gene	abundance	j_gene	CDR3aa	CDR3nt
TRBV6-1	.	.	TRBJ1-1	CASSEGQTYMNTEAFF	TGTGCCAGCAGTGAAGGACAGACCTACATGAACACTGAAGCTTTCTTT
TRBV28	.	.	TRBJ2-7	CASRIIGTWGYEQYF	TGTGCCAGCAGAATTATAGGGACTTGGGGCTACGAGCAGTACTTC
TRBV18	.	.	TRBJ2-7	CASSPQGNHEQYF	TGTGCCAGCTCACCGCAGGGGAACCACGAGCAGTACTTC
TRBV7-3	.	.	TRBJ1-2	CASSEGRQVPLFGGYTF	TGTGCCAGCAGCGAGGGGCGACAGGTTCCCCTATTCGGCGGCTACACCTTC
TRBV7-8	.	.	TRBJ2-3	CASSSIIQGLSTDTQYF	TGTGCCAGCAGCTCCATAATACAGGGTCTTTCCACAGATACGCAGTATTTT
TRBV9	.	.	TRBJ1-2	CASESLTHGYTF	TGTGCCAGCGAGTCGTTAACCCATGGCTACACCTTC
TRBV6-1	.	.	TRBJ2-2	CASSDLPGVRDTGELFF	TGTGCCAGCAGTGACCTCCCGGGAGTGAGGGACACCGGGGAGCTGTTTTTT
TRBV2	TRBD1	.	TRBJ1-4	CASTGGVSNLENEKLFF	TGTGCCAGTACAGGGGGGGTCTCAAACTTGGAGAACGAAAAACTGTTTTTT
TRBV19	TRBD1	.	TRBJ1-3	CASSPQGAEGNTIYF	TGTGCCAGTAGCCCCCAGGGGGCGGAAGGAAACACCATATATTTT
TRBV11-2	TRBD1	few	TRBJ1-4	CASSLGQGRGREKLFF	TGTGCCAGCAGCCTGGGACAGGGAAGGGGTCGTGAAAAACTGTTTTTT
TRBV20-1	.	.	TRBJ1-2	CSASSRVDYGYTF	TGCAGTGCTAGTTCCAGGGTCGACTATGGCTACACCTTC
TRBV11-2	.	.	TRBJ1-1	CASSLPGVTEAFF	TGTGCCAGCAGCTTGCCAGGGGTCACTGAAGCTTTCTTT
TRBV14	TRBD2	.	TRBJ2-7	CASSQPGLAGKPAYEQYF	TGTGCCAGCAGCCAACCGGGACTAGCGGGGAAACCGGCCTACGAGCAGTACTTC
TRBV6-5	TRBD1	.	TRBJ1-2	CASGTGTGGYGYTF	TGTGCCAGCGGGACCGGGACAGGGGGCTATGGCTACACCTTC
TRBV7-2	TRBD2	.	TRBJ2-7	CASTSGTSSEQYF	TGTGCCAGCACGTCCGGGACTAGCAGCGAGCAGTACTTC
TRBV13	TRBD1	.	TRBJ2-7	CASSYRDSSYEQYF	TGTGCCAGCAGCTATCGGGACAGCTCCTACGAGCAGTACTTC
TRBV14	.	few	TRBJ2-7	CASSQGLRSYEQYF	TGTGCCAGCAGCCAGGGGCTTCGATCCTACGAGCAGTACTTC